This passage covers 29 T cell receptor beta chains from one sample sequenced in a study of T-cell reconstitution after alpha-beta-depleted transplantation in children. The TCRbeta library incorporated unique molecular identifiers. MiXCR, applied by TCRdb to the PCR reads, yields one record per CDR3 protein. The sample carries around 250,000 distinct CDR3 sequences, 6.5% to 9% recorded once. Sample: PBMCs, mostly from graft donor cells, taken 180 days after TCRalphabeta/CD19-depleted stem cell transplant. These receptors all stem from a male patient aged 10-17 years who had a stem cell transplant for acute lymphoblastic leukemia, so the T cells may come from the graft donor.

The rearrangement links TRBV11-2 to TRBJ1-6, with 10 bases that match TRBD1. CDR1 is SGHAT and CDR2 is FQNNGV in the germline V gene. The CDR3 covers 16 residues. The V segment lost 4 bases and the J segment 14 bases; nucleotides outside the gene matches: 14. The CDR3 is CASSSDRGVLGLALHF. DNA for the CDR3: TGTGCCAGCAGCTCGGACAGGGGGGTCTTAGGTTTAGCCCTCCACTTT.

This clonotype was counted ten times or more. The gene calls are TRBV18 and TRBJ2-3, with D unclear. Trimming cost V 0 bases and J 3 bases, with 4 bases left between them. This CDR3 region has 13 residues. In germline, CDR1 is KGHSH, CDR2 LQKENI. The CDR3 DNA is TGTGCCAGCTCACCACCGGAAACAGATACGCAGTATTTT. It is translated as CASSPPETDTQYF.

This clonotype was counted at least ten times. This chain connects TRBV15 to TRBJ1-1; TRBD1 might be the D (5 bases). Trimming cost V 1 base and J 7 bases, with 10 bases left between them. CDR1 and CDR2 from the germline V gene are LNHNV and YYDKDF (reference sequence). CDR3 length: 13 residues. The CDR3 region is CATSRVEGFEAFF. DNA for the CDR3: TGTGCCACCAGCAGAGTGGAGGGGTTTGAAGCTTTCTTT.

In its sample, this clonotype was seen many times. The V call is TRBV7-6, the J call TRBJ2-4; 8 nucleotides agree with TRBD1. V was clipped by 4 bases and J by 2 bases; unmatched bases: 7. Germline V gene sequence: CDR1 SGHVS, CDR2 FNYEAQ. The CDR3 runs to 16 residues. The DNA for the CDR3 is TGTGCCAGCAGCTGGACAGGGTTACGGTCCAAAAACATTCAGTACTTC. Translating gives CASSWTGLRSKNIQYF. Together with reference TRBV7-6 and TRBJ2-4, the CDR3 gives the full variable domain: GAGVSQSPRYKVTKRGQDVALRCDPISGHVSLYWYRQALGQGPEFLTYFNYEAQQDKSGLPNDRFSAERPEGSISTLTIQRTEQRDSAMYRCASSWTGLRSKNIQYFGAGTRLSVL.

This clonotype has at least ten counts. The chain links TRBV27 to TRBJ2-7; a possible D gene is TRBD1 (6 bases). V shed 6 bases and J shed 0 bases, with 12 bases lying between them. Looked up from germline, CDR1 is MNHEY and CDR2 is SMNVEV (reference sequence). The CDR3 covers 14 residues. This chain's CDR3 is CASSFARGSYEQYF. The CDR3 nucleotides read TGTGCCAGCAGCTTCGCCAGGGGCTCCTACGAGCAGTACTTC.

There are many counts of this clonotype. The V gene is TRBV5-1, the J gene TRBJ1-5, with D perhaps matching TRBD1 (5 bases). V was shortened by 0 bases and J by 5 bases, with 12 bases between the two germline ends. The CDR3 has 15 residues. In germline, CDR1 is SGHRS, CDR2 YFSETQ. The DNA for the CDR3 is TGCGCCAGCAGCTTGGAGGGCGGGACGCATCAGCCCCAGCATTTT. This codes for CASSLEGGTHQPQHF.

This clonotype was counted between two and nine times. In DNA form, the CDR3 reads TGTGCCAGCAGTTCTAAGGGACAGGGGAGCGGGGAGCTGTTTTTT. The encoded protein is CASSSKGQGSGELFF. V and J are TRBV12-3 or TRBV12-4 and TRBJ2-2, with 10 nucleotides matching TRBD1. CDR3 length equals 15 residues. The V segment lost 4 bases and the J segment 7 bases; nucleotides outside the gene matches: 6.

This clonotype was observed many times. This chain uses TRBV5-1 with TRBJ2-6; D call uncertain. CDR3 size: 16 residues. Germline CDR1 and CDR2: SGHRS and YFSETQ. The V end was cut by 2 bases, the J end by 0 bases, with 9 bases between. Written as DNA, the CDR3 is TGCGCCAGCAGCTTCTCCCCTTTCTCTGGGGCCAACGTCCTGACTTTC. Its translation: CASSFSPFSGANVLTF.

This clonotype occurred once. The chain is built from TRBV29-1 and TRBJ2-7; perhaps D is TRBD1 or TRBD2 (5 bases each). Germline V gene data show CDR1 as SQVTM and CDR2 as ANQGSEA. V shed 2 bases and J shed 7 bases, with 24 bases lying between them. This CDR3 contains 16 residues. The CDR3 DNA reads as TGCAGCGTTGAACTTTTCGAGGGACGGGTCCGTGATGAGCAGTACTTC. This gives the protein CSVELFEGRVRDEQYF.

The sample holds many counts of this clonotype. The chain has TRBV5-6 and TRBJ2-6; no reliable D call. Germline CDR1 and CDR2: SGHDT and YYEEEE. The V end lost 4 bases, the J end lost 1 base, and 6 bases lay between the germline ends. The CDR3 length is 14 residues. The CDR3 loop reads CASSPASGANVLTF. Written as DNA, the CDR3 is TGTGCCAGCAGCCCCGCTTCTGGGGCCAACGTCCTGACTTTC.

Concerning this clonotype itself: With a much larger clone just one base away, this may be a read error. CDR3 loop: CASSPLRDTFFTQYF. The CDR3 DNA is TGTGCCAGCAGTCCCCTCCGGGATACCTTTTTTACGCAGTATTTT. The chain recombines TRBV6-1 with TRBJ2-3, with D maybe TRBD2 (5 bases). This CDR3 is built from 15 residues. Between the trimmed V and J ends, which lost 5 bases and 8 bases, there was a span of 20 bases. Germline-derived CDR1 and CDR2 are MNHNS and SASEGT.

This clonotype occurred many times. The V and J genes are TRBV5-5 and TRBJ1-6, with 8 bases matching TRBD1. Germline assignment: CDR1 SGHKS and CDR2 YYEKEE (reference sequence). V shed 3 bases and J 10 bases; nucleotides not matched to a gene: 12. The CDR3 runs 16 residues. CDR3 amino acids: CASSWGRQGSGSPLHF. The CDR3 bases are TGTGCCAGCAGCTGGGGGCGACAGGGGTCGGGGTCACCCCTCCACTTT.

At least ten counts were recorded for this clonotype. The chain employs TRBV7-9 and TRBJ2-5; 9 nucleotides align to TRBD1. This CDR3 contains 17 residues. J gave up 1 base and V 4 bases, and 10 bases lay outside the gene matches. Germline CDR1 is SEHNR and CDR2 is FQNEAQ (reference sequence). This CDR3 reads CASSSLAGTGLQETQYF. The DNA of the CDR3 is TGTGCCAGCAGCTCTTTGGCCGGGACAGGGCTCCAAGAGACCCAGTACTTC.

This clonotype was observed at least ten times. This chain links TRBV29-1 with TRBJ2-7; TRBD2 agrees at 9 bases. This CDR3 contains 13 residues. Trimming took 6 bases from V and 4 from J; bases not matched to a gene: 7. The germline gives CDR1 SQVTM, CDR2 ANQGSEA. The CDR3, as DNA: TGCAGCGTATTAGCGGGGGCCTTTTACGAGCAGTACTTC. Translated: CSVLAGAFYEQYF.

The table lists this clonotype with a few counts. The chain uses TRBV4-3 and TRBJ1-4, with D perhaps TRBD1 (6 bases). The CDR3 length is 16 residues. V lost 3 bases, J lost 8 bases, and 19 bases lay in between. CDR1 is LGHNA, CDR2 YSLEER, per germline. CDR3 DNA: TGCGCCAGCAGCCATTCTACAGGGCCTAGACGGGAAAAACTGTTTTTT. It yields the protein CASSHSTGPRREKLFF.

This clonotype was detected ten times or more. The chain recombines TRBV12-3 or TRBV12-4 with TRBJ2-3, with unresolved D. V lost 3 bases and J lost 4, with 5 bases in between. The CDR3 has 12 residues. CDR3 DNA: TGTGCCAGCAGTTTTCGCCCAGATACGCAGTATTTT. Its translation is CASSFRPDTQYF.

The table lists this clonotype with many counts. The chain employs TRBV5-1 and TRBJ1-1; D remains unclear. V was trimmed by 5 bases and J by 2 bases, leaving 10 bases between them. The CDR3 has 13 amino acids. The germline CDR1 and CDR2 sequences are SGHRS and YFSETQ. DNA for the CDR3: TGCGCCAGCAGAGCTTGGGGTAACACTGAAGCTTTCTTT. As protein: CASRAWGNTEAFF.

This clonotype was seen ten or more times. CDR3 nucleotide sequence: TGCAGCGTTGAAGATCCTAGGGGAATGAACACTGAAGCTTTCTTT. Translation gives CSVEDPRGMNTEAFF. The chain employs TRBV29-1 and TRBJ1-1, with a weak D call TRBD1 (5 bases). CDR3 size: 15 residues. V shed 0 bases and J shed 0 bases, with 11 bases lying between them. Looked up from germline, CDR1 is SQVTM and CDR2 is ANQGSEA.

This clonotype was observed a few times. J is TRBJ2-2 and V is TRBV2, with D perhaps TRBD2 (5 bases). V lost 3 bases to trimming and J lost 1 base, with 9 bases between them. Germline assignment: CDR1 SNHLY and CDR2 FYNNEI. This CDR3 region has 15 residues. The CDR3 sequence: CASSDLRENTGELFF. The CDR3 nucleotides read TGTGCCAGCAGTGATCTACGGGAGAACACCGGGGAGCTGTTTTTT.

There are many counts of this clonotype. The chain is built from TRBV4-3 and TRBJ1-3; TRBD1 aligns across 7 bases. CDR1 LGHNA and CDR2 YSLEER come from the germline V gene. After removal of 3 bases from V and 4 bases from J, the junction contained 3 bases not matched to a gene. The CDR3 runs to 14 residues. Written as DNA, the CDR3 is TGCGCCAGCAGCCAGGGCAGGGGGGGAAACACCATATATTTT. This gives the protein CASSQGRGGNTIYF.

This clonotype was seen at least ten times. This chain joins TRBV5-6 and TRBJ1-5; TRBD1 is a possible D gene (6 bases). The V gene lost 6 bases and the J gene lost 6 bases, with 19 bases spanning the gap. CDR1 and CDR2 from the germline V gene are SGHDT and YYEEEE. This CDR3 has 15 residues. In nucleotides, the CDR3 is TGTGCCAGCACTAGCAGGGGTTATTCCGGTCAGCCCCAGCATTTT. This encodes CASTSRGYSGQPQHF.

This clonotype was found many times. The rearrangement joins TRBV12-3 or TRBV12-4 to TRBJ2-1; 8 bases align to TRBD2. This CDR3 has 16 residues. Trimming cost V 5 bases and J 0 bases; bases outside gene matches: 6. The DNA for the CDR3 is TGTGCCAGCAGTCGACTACTAGCGGTCTCCTACAATGAGCAGTTCTTC. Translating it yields CASSRLLAVSYNEQFF.

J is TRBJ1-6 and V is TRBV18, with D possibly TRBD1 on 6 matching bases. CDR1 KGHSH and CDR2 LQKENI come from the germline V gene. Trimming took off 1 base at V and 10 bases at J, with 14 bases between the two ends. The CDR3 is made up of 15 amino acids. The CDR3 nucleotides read TGTGCCAGCTCACCACTCGGGGGGGCAGAATCACCCCTCCACTTT. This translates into CASSPLGGAESPLHF.

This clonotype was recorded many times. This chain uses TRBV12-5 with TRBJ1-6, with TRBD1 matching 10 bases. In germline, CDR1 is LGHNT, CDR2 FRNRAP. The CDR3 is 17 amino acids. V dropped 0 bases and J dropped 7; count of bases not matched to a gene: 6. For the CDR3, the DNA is TGTGCTAGTGGTTTGGTAACCGGACAGGGGGTAAATTCACCCCTCCACTTT. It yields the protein CASGLVTGQGVNSPLHF.

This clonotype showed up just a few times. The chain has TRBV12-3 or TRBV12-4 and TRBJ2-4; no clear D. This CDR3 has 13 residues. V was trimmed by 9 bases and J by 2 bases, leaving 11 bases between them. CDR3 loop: CASSLSPKNIQYF. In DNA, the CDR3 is TGTGCCAGTTCGTTGAGTCCCAAAAACATTCAGTACTTC.

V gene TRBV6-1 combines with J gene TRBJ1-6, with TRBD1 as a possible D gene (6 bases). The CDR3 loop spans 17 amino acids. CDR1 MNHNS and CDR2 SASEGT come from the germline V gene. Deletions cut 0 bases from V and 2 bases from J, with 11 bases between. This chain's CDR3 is CASSEAHRVTYNSPLHF. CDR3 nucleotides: TGTGCCAGCAGTGAAGCCCACAGGGTGACCTATAATTCACCCCTCCACTTT.

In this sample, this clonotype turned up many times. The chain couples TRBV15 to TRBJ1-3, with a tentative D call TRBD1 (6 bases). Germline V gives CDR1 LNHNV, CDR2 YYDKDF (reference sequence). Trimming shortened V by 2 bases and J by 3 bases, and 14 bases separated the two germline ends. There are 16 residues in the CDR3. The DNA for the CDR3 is TGTGCCACCAGCAGACGGGCGGGGGCAGGTGGAAACACCATATATTTT. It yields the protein CATSRRAGAGGNTIYF.

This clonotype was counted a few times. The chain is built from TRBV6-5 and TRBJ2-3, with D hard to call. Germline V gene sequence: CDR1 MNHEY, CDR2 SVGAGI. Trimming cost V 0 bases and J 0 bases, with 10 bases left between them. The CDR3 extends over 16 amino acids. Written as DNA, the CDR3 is TGTGCCAGCAGTTACTCCGTCAGTTCTAGCACAGATACGCAGTATTTT. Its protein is CASSYSVSSSTDTQYF.

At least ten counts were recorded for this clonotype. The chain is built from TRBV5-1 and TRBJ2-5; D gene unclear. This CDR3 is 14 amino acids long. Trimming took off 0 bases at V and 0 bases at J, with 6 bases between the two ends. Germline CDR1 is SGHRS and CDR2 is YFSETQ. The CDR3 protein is CASSLASNQETQYF. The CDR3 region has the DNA TGCGCCAGCAGCTTGGCCAGCAACCAAGAGACCCAGTACTTC.